The clone carrying this T cell receptor beta chain showed up just a few times. The antigen remains unidentified. The data derive from a study of T-cell memory formation after mild COVID-19. Looking at the study overall: There were largely donor-specific TCR clusters. Study conclusions and caveats: Clones contracting across day 15 to 85 had a balanced CD4/CD8 profile; later expanding clones leaned CD4+. The study detected some responding clones in pre-infection memory, suggesting cross-reactive memory joined.

After 5'RACE with constant-segment primers, TCR alpha and TCR beta cDNA libraries carrying sample barcodes and UMIs were obtained. TCRdb itself ran the 5' RACE reads through MiXCR, one entry per CDR3 protein. The sample holds approximately 150,000 distinct CDR3 sequences, around 21% seen once. The CDR3 is 13 residues long. Trimming removed 6 bases from V and 4 bases from J, with 12 bases in between. The chain links TRBV12-3 or TRBV12-4 to TRBJ1-1; perhaps TRBD1 as D (6 bases). The material sequenced was PBMCs or a T cell subset sorted from them (not recorded which). The source of this sequence is an adult woman who had mild COVID-19 (a few samples of this study predate the infection). Cell type and time point are not known. As DNA, the CDR3 is TGTGCCAGCAGAACCGGGACAATCACTGAAGCTTTCTTT. Its protein product is CASRTGTITEAFF.